Detailed here is one T cell receptor beta chain. The antigen remains unidentified. The method was immunoSEQ multiplex PCR; TCRdb's version includes in-frame clones alone and lacks a portion of them. The data contain some 170,000 clones, around 90% of them seen just once; the ten biggest clones take up 1.5% to 2%. The sample is drawn from a study of T cell responses to AZD1222 COVID-19 vaccine. Study-wide results and limits: The study sampled repertoires only after the peak T cell response. Seropositive status at baseline applied to only six AZD1222 recipients.

CDR1 and CDR2 from the germline V gene are KGHSH and LQKENI. The CDR3 has 15 amino acids. Trimming took off 0 bases at V and 2 bases at J, with 5 bases between the two ends. This chain links TRBV18 with TRBJ2-6; D remains ambiguous. The source is an adult in good health. This specimen was peripheral blood, taken on day 0 of AZD1222 vaccination. Written as DNA, the CDR3 is TGTGCCAGCTCACCACCTGGCACTGGGGCCAACGTCCTGACTTTC. The encoded protein is CASSPPGTGANVLTF.